Below, one T cell receptor (beta chain) is given with its context. These data originate in a study of T cell responses to AZD1222 COVID-19 vaccine. TCRdb's copy holds only in-frame clones and misses some; the assay was immunoSEQ multiplex PCR. The repertoire has some 120,000 clones, 70% to 90% of them found once; the top ten carry roughly 1.6%. The sequenced sample was peripheral blood, obtained on day 0 of AZD1222 vaccination. The sequence was obtained from an adult in good health.

CDR3 amino acids: CASSRGTGENSPLHF. The DNA of the CDR3 is TGTGCCAGCTCACGCGGGACAGGGGAGAATTCACCCCTCCACTTT. This chain connects TRBV18 to TRBJ1-6, with 10 bases matching TRBD1. The CDR3 contains 15 residues. Germline V gene sequence: CDR1 KGHSH, CDR2 LQKENI. Trimming removed 4 bases from V and 7 bases from J; junction bases left unmatched: 4.